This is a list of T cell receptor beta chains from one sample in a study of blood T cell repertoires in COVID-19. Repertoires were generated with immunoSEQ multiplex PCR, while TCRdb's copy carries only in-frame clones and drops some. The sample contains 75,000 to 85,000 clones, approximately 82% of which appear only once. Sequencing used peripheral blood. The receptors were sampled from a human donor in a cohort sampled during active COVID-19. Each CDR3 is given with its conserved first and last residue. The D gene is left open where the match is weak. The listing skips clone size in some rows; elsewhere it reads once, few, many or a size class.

CDR3aa: CASSEGTFAESYEQYF; CDR3nt: TGTGCCAGCAGTGAAGGGACTTTTGCGGAGTCCTACGAGCAGTACTTC; v_gene: TRBV2; j_gene: TRBJ2-7; d_gene: .; abundance: few
CDR3aa: CASSRVHEQYF; CDR3nt: TGTGCCAGCAGCCGGGTCCACGAGCAGTACTTC; v_gene: TRBV11-1; j_gene: TRBJ2-7; d_gene: .; abundance: .
CDR3aa: CAQSGTGSYGYTF; CDR3nt: TGTGCCCAATCCGGGACAGGGTCCTATGGCTACACCTTC; v_gene: TRBV30; j_gene: TRBJ1-2; d_gene: TRBD1; abundance: .
CDR3aa: CASSLVGSSYEQYF; CDR3nt: TGTGCCAGCAGCTTGGTTGGCAGTTCCTACGAGCAGTACTTC; v_gene: TRBV5-6; j_gene: TRBJ2-7; d_gene: .; abundance: .
CDR3aa: CASSSPGTGVRSGLFF; CDR3nt: TGTGCCAGCAGCTCCCCCGGAACAGGGGTGAGGTCGGGACTGTTTTTT; v_gene: TRBV7-9; j_gene: TRBJ1-4; d_gene: TRBD1; abundance: .
CDR3aa: CASSLAAGGYEQYF; CDR3nt: TGTGCCAGCAGCTTAGCGGCGGGGGGGTACGAGCAGTACTTC; v_gene: TRBV7-8; j_gene: TRBJ2-7; d_gene: TRBD2; abundance: once
CDR3aa: CASSVLNNSPLHF; CDR3nt: TGTGCCAGTAGTGTCCTTAATAATTCACCCCTCCACTTT; v_gene: TRBV19; j_gene: TRBJ1-6; d_gene: .; abundance: .
CDR3aa: CAKPTSYGTDTQYF; CDR3nt: TGCGCCAAGCCGACTAGCTATGGCACAGATACGCAGTATTTT; v_gene: TRBV10-1; j_gene: TRBJ2-3; d_gene: TRBD2; abundance: .
CDR3aa: CASSPGLAYYEQYF; CDR3nt: TGTGCCAGCAGCCCCGGACTAGCCTACTACGAGCAGTACTTC; v_gene: TRBV2; j_gene: TRBJ2-7; d_gene: TRBD2; abundance: few
CDR3aa: CASSYSGGPSYNEQFF; CDR3nt: TGTGCCAGCTCTTATTCGGGGGGGCCGTCCTACAATGAGCAGTTCTTC; v_gene: TRBV18; j_gene: TRBJ2-1; d_gene: TRBD2; abundance: .
CDR3aa: CASSQWGQGQPQHF; CDR3nt: TGTGCCAGCAGCCAATGGGGACAGGGCCAGCCCCAGCATTTT; v_gene: TRBV3-1/TRBV3-2; j_gene: TRBJ1-5; d_gene: TRBD1; abundance: .
CDR3aa: CASSLDRSYEQYF; CDR3nt: TGTGCCAGCAGCTTAGATAGGAGCTACGAGCAGTACTTC; v_gene: TRBV7-2; j_gene: TRBJ2-7; d_gene: .; abundance: once
CDR3aa: CASRTATGQETQYF; CDR3nt: TGTGCCAGCAGAACGGCGACTGGTCAAGAGACCCAGTACTTC; v_gene: TRBV6-5; j_gene: TRBJ2-5; d_gene: .; abundance: .
CDR3aa: CASRRDKTYNSPLHF; CDR3nt: TGTGCCAGTCGCCGGGACAAGACATATAATTCACCCCTCCACTTT; v_gene: TRBV19; j_gene: TRBJ1-6; d_gene: .; abundance: few
CDR3aa: CASSLLQVYGYTF; CDR3nt: TGTGCCAGCAGTCTACTTCAGGTCTATGGCTACACCTTC; v_gene: TRBV6-2/TRBV6-3; j_gene: TRBJ1-2; d_gene: .; abundance: .